The sequence of this TCR beta chain was determined in a study of post-analysis software for immune sequencing data. Study at large: Patients had relapsing-remitting, secondary progressive or progressive-relapsing multiple sclerosis; some lacked subtype. Study observations and caveats: Relative to controls, patients had about 5 TRBV segments at higher frequency, with TRBV5-6, TRBV5-1 and TRBV20-1 among these. Strong co-clustering by F measure linked samples that shared a preparation batch. For normalized Chao1 diversity, multiple sclerosis patients scored significantly lower than controls did.

This clonotype was counted a few times. Its antigen is not known. Carried by the TCR beta cDNA libraries were unique molecular identifiers. From the PCR reads, TCRdb called clonotypes with MiXCR, one entry per CDR3 protein. The sample lists about 540,000 distinct CDR3 sequences, roughly 34% occurring once. V lost 0 bases and J 1 base, leaving 20 bases between the germline ends. The CDR3 has 19 amino acids. The germline CDR1 and CDR2 sequences are MGHRA and YSYEKL. This receptor was identified in a girl aged 2-17 years with multiple sclerosis. Material for sequencing was blood. This chain connects TRBV4-1 to TRBJ2-3, with D perhaps TRBD2 (7 bases). The CDR3 loop reads CASSQDWGGAVLGTDTQYF. In DNA form, the CDR3 reads TGCGCCAGCAGCCAAGATTGGGGGGGGGCCGTGTTAGGCACAGATACGCAGTATTTT.